The 25 T cell receptor beta chains given below trace back to one sample, sequenced in a study of shared clonotypes between healthy human individuals. CD45RO-negative, CCR7-positively selected cells formed the naive CD8 fraction, excluding terminally differentiated effector memory CD45RA+ cells. Clones were sequenced by immunoSEQ multiplex PCR, and TCRdb holds only the in-frame ones, with some missing. The sample holds approximately 1.9 million clones, 90% to 95% seen once. Input material: naive CD8+ T cells from PBMCs. The receptor source for this set is a man younger than 35 in good health. Some clones in this sample may be carry-over from other donors' samples.

The rearrangement links TRBV4-1 to TRBJ2-1; 7 bases map to TRBD1. J was trimmed by 2 bases and V by 0 bases; bases with no gene match: 7. Germline-derived CDR1 and CDR2 are MGHRA and YSYEKL. The CDR3 totals 17 residues. CDR3 DNA: TGCGCCAGCAGCCAAGATCCCCCGGGGACAGCCTACAATGAGCAGTTCTTC. Its translation is CASSQDPPGTAYNEQFF.

J is TRBJ2-1 and V is TRBV7-9; 8 bases map to TRBD2. CDR3 length: 15 residues. Looked up from germline, CDR1 is SEHNR and CDR2 is FQNEAQ (reference sequence). J was trimmed by 5 bases and V by 3 bases; bases with no gene match: 6. The CDR3 region is CASSLRLARHNEQFF. The CDR3 DNA is TGTGCCAGCAGCTTGCGACTAGCGAGACACAATGAGCAGTTCTTC.

The chain joins TRBV15 to TRBJ2-2; 7 bases match TRBD2. This CDR3 is 17 amino acids long. With V trimmed by 1 base and J by 0 bases, 5 bases remained unmatched. The V gene's germline CDR1 is LNHNV and CDR2 YYDKDF (reference sequence). DNA for the CDR3: TGTGCCACCAGCAGAGCTAAGGCGGGGGCGAACACCGGGGAGCTGTTTTTT. Residues: CATSRAKAGANTGELFF.

This chain joins TRBV2 and TRBJ1-5; D is unresolved. Germline CDR1 reads SNHLY; CDR2 reads FYNNEI. The CDR3 loop spans 12 amino acids. The V gene lost 7 bases and the J gene lost 6 bases, with 10 bases spanning the gap. Here the CDR3 reads CASTSGSQPQHF. The CDR3, as DNA: TGTGCCAGCACTTCAGGCTCTCAGCCCCAGCATTTT.

CDR3 sequence (DNA): TGTGCCAGCAGCTTAGATACAGGCAGGCTCTACGAGCAGTACTTC. This translates into CASSLDTGRLYEQYF. The chain carries TRBV11-2 and TRBJ2-7; D is perhaps TRBD1 (5 bases). This CDR3 has 15 residues. Between the trimmed V and J ends, which lost 0 bases and 3 bases, there was a span of 12 bases. Germline values: CDR1 SGHAT, CDR2 FQNNGV.

This clone was counted once. The V call is TRBV28, the J call TRBJ2-5; perhaps TRBD2 as D (6 bases). Trimming shortened V by 6 bases and J by 5 bases, and 10 bases separated the two germline ends. The CDR3 is made up of 12 amino acids. The V gene's germline CDR1 is MDHEN and CDR2 SYDVKM. The CDR3 is CASSSGDETQYF. DNA for the CDR3: TGTGCCAGCAGCTCGGGAGATGAGACCCAGTACTTC. Full variable domain (outside the CDR3, taken from reference TRBV28 and TRBJ2-5): DVKVTQSSRYLVKRTGEKVFLECVQDMDHENMFWYRQDPGLGLRLIYFSYDVKMKEKGDIPEGYSVSREKKERFSLILESASTNQTSMYLCASSSGDETQYFGPGTRLLVL.

V gene TRBV7-9 combines with J gene TRBJ1-4; 7 bases agree with TRBD1. Trimming took 6 bases from V and 9 from J; bases not matched to a gene: 19. This CDR3 comprises 17 residues. Germline V gene sequence: CDR1 SEHNR, CDR2 FQNEAQ (reference sequence). The CDR3 DNA follows: TGTGCCAGCAGTTTCACAGGCCGGGCAGGGGGGAATCAAAAACTGTTTTTT. It specifies CASSFTGRAGGNQKLFF.

The V call is TRBV4-1, the J call TRBJ1-5; D is unresolved. This CDR3 has 14 residues. From germline, CDR1 is MGHRA and CDR2 YSYEKL. V shed 8 bases and J shed 7 bases, with 18 bases lying between them. CDR3 bases: TGCGCCAGCGCCCTCGTGGGGAGTAACCAGCCCCAGCATTTT. Its translation: CASALVGSNQPQHF.

The chain employs TRBV27 and TRBJ2-5, with D possibly being TRBD1 (8 bases). V was trimmed by 4 bases and J by 4 bases, leaving 19 bases between them. CDR3 size: 16 residues. Germline lookup yields CDR1 MNHEY and CDR2 SMNVEV (reference sequence). CDR3 loop: CASSSLTGGVGETQYF. CDR3 bases: TGTGCCAGCAGTTCGCTTACAGGGGGGGTGGGAGAGACCCAGTACTTC.

The chain couples TRBV11-2 to TRBJ2-1; 10 nucleotides agree with TRBD2. The CDR3 loop spans 15 amino acids. Unmatched junction bases numbered 8, after V lost 8 bases and J lost 4 bases. CDR1 and CDR2 (germline): SGHAT, FQNNGV. CDR3 coding DNA: TGTGCCAGCGGAGGACTAGCGGACCTTTACAATGAGCAGTTCTTC. This sequence encodes CASGGLADLYNEQFF.

V gene TRBV6-5 combines with J gene TRBJ2-7, with D tentatively TRBD1 or TRBD2 (5 bases each). The CDR3 has 15 amino acids. V lost 2 bases, J lost 4 bases, and 15 bases lay in between. Germline lookup yields CDR1 MNHEY and CDR2 SVGAGI. The CDR3 DNA reads TGTGCCAGCAGTTACGGCGAGGGGCTAATTTACGAGCAGTACTTC. Protein: CASSYGEGLIYEQYF.

This chain connects TRBV28 to TRBJ1-3; 8 nucleotides line up with TRBD1. V shed 3 bases and J 2 bases; nucleotides not matched to a gene: 3. CDR3 length equals 15 residues. The V gene's germline CDR1 is MDHEN and CDR2 SYDVKM. The CDR3 coding sequence is TGTGCCAGCAGTTTGGAGGACAGGGCTGGAAACACCATATATTTT. This encodes CASSLEDRAGNTIYF.

On this clone itself: At one end the junction does not follow the germline gene, possibly because of a read error. This chain uses TRBV6-1 with TRBJ2-7, with unresolved D. Germline V gene data show CDR1 as MNHNS and CDR2 as SASEGT. There are 11 residues in the CDR3. In DNA, the CDR3 is TGTGCCAGCAGTGAAGAGGGCTTTTTGGACTTC. It translates to CASSEEGFLDF.

The chain combines TRBV4-1 with TRBJ2-7; 8 nucleotides agree with TRBD2. V dropped 3 bases and J dropped 6; count of bases not matched to a gene: 7. CDR3 size: 14 residues. Germline loops: CDR1 MGHRA, CDR2 YSYEKL. The CDR3: CASSHAAAGGEQYF. CDR3 sequence (DNA): TGCGCCAGCAGCCATGCGGCGGCGGGGGGCGAGCAGTACTTC.

The V and J genes are TRBV10-2 and TRBJ2-1; 10 nucleotides line up with TRBD2. The CDR3 runs to 15 residues. Germline trimming cut 2 bases from V and 2 bases from J; bases unmatched to any gene: 0. The germline V gene has CDR1 WSHSY and CDR2 SAAADI. The CDR3 is CASSESGRAYNEQFF. The CDR3 nucleotides read TGCGCCAGCAGTGAGAGCGGGAGGGCCTACAATGAGCAGTTCTTC.

V is TRBV4-2 and J is TRBJ2-3; D may be TRBD2 (7 bases). Per germline, CDR1 LGHNA and CDR2 YNFKEQ. The CDR3 is 17 residues long. The V end lost 2 bases, the J end lost 4 bases, and 19 bases lay between the germline ends. DNA of the CDR3: TGTGCCAGCAGCCAATTATCTAGTGGGGGGGCCGCAGATACGCAGTATTTT. This encodes CASSQLSSGGAADTQYF.

The V call is TRBV5-4, the J call TRBJ1-1; D is ambiguous. V was trimmed by 0 bases and J by 1 base, leaving 10 bases between them. Germline CDR1 is SGHNT and CDR2 is YYREEE (reference sequence). The CDR3 covers 15 residues. The DNA for the CDR3 is TGTGCCAGCAGCTTGGGTACGGTCAGGAACACTGAAGCTTTCTTT. Protein sequence: CASSLGTVRNTEAFF.

The chain carries TRBV5-6 and TRBJ1-2, with 8 bases fitting TRBD1. CDR3 size: 15 residues. J gave up 3 bases and V 0 bases, and 4 bases lay outside the gene matches. Germline V gene sequence: CDR1 SGHDT, CDR2 YYEEEE. Written as DNA, the CDR3 is TGTGCCAGCAGCTTGGGACAGGGGCCCTACTATGGCTACACCTTC. This translates into CASSLGQGPYYGYTF.

In nucleotides, the CDR3 is TGCGCCAGCAGCCCAACCCCCGGGAACACCTACGAGCAGTACTTC. Its translation is CASSPTPGNTYEQYF. The gene calls are TRBV5-1 and TRBJ2-7, with a tentative D call TRBD2 (5 bases). The CDR3 covers 15 residues. V was cut by 4 bases and J by 2 bases, with 16 bases left in between. Germline CDR1 and CDR2: SGHRS and YFSETQ.

The gene calls are TRBV27 and TRBJ2-7, with D possibly being TRBD1 (5 bases). V gave up 2 bases and J gave up 6 bases, with 17 bases separating them. The CDR3 loop spans 15 amino acids. CDR1 MNHEY and CDR2 SMNVEV come from the germline V gene (reference sequence). The CDR3 reads CASSLGAASPREQYF. CDR3 DNA: TGTGCCAGCAGTTTAGGGGCAGCCTCTCCTCGCGAGCAGTACTTC.

This chain links TRBV7-9 with TRBJ2-3, with D possibly being TRBD2 (7 bases). This CDR3 has 16 amino acids. Germline loops: CDR1 SEHNR, CDR2 FQNEAQ (reference sequence). Trimming removed 2 bases from V and 4 bases from J, with 16 bases in between. The CDR3 region is CASSLRLGGQADTQYF. Written as DNA, the CDR3 is TGTGCCAGCAGCTTACGACTGGGGGGGCAAGCAGATACGCAGTATTTT.

The rearrangement uses TRBV6-5 and TRBJ2-2, with 9 bases matching TRBD1. The CDR3 is 16 residues long. Per germline, CDR1 MNHEY and CDR2 SVGAGI. Trimming at V came to 2 bases and at J to 4 bases, leaving 5 bases not matched to a gene. The chain's CDR3 is CASSYGTGWSTGELFF. The CDR3 DNA reads as TGTGCCAGCAGTTACGGGACAGGGTGGAGCACCGGGGAGCTGTTTTTT.

The chain combines TRBV4-3 with TRBJ2-7, with D possibly called TRBD1 or TRBD2 (5 bases each). Trimming left V 4 bases short and J 1 base short, with 17 bases between. The CDR3 has 16 amino acids. The germline V gene encodes CDR1 LGHNA and CDR2 YSLEER. In nucleotides, the CDR3 is TGCGCCAGCAGCCGCCAAAGAGGGGATTTATCCTACGAGCAGTACTTC. This codes for CASSRQRGDLSYEQYF.

As to this clone: Distinct nucleotide sequences in the sample also encode this CDR3. V and J are TRBV9 and TRBJ2-5; 9 nucleotides match TRBD2. The germline V gene encodes CDR1 SGDLS and CDR2 YYNGEE. With V trimmed by 3 bases and J by 2 bases, 2 bases remained unmatched. This CDR3 has 14 residues. The CDR3 DNA sequence: TGTGCCAGCAGCGCTAGCGGGGTACAAGAGACCCAGTACTTC. Encoded protein: CASSASGVQETQYF.

V and J are TRBV7-9 and TRBJ1-4; D is undetermined. Trimming left V 5 bases short and J 3 bases short, with 16 bases between. Germline values: CDR1 SEHNR, CDR2 FQNEAQ (reference sequence). The CDR3 totals 16 residues. The CDR3 protein is CASSPQRGTPNEKLFF. The CDR3 DNA sequence: TGTGCCAGCAGCCCCCAACGCGGAACCCCTAATGAAAAACTGTTTTTT.